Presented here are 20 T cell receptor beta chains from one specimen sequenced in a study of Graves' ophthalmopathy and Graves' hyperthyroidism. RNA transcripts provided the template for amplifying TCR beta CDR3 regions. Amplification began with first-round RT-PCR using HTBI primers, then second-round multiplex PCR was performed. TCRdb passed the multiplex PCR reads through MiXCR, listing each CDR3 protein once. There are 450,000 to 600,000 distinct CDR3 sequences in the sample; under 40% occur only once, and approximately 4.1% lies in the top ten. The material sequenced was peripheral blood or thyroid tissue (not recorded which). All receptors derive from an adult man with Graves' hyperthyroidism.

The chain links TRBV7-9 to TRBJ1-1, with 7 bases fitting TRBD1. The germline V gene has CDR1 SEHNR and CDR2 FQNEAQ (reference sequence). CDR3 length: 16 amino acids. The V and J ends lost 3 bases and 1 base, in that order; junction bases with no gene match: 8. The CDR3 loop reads CASSFGQGQTNTEAFF. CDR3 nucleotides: TGTGCCAGCAGCTTCGGTCAGGGACAGACGAACACTGAAGCTTTCTTT.

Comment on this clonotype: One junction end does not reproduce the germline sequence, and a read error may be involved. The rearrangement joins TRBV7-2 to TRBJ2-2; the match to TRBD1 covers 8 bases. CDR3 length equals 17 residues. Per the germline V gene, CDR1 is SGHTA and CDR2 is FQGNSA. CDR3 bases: TGTGCCAGCAGCTTGGGGGCAGGGGGCGCGGACACCGGGGTGCTGTTTTTT. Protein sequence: CASSLGAGGADTGVLFF.

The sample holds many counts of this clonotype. As DNA, the CDR3 is TGCAGCGTTGAAGTCGCCGGGAAGAACACCGGGGAGCTGTTTTTT. It is translated as CSVEVAGKNTGELFF. The chain links TRBV29-1 to TRBJ2-2; TRBD2 might be the D (5 bases). Germline V lookup: CDR1 SQVTM, CDR2 ANQGSEA. Trimming shortened V by 1 base and J by 1 base, and 10 bases separated the two germline ends. This CDR3 comprises 15 residues.

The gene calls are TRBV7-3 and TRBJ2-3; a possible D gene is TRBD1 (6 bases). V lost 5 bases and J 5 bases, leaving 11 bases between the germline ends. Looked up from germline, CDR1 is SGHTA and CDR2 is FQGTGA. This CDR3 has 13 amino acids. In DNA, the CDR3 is TGTGCCAGCAGCATGAGACAGGAAGATACGCAGTATTTT. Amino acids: CASSMRQEDTQYF. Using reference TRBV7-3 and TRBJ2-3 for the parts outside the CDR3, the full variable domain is GAGVSQTPSNKVTEKGKYVELRCDPISGHTALYWYRQSLGQGPEFLIYFQGTGAADDSGLPNDRFFAVRPEGSVSTLKIQRTERGDSAVYLCASSMRQEDTQYFGPGTRLTVL.

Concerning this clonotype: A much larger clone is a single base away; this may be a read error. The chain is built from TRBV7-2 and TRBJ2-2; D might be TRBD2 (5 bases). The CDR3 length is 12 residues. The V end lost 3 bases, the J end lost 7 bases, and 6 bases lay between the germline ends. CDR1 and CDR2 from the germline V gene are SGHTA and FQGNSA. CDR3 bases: TGTGCCAGCAGCTTCGGGGACGGGGAGCTGTTTTTT. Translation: CASSFGDGELFF.

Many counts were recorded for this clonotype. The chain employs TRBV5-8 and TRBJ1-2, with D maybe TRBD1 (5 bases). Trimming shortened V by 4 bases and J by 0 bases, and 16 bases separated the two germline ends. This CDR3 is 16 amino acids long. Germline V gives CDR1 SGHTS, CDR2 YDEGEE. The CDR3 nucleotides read TGTGCCAGCAGCCACAGGCGGTCGTTAGCTAACTATGGCTACACCTTC. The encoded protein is CASSHRRSLANYGYTF.

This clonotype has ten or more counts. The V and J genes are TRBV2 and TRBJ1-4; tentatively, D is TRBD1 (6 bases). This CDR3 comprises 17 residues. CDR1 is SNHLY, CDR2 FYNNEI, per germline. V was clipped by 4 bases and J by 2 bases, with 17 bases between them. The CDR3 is CASSGSQGRRTNEKLFF. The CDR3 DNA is TGTGCCAGCAGTGGGAGTCAGGGGCGCAGGACTAATGAAAAACTGTTTTTT.

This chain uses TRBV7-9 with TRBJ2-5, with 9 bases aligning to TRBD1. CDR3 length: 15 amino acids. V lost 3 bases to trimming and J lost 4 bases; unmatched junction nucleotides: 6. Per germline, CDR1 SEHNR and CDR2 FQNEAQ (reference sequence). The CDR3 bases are TGTGCCAGCAGCTTTCCAGCGGGACAGGGAGAGACCCAGTACTTC. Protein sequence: CASSFPAGQGETQYF.

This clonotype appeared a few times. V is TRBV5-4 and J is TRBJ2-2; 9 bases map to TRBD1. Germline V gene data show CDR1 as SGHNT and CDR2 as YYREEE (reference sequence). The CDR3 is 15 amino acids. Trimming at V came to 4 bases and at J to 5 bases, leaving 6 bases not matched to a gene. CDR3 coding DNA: TGTGCCAGCAGCAAGGGACAGGGAAAAACCGGGGAGCTGTTTTTT. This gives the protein CASSKGQGKTGELFF.

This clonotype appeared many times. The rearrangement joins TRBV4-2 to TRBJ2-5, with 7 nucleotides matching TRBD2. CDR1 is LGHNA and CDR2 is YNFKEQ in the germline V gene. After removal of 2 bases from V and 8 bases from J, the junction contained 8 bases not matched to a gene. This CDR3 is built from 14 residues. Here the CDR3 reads CASSQRVASGTQYF. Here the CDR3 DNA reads TGTGCCAGCAGCCAACGGGTCGCTAGCGGAACCCAGTACTTC.

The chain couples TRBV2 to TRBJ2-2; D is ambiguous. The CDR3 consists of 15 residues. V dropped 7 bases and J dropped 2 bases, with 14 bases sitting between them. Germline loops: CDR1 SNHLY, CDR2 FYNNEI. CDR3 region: CASNLAAGNTGELFF. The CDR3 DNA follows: TGTGCCAGCAACCTCGCAGCAGGAAACACCGGGGAGCTGTTTTTT.

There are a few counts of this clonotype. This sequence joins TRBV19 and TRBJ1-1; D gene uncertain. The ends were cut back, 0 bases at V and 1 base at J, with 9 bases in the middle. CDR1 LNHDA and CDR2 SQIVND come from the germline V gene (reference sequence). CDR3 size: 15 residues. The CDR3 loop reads CASSIDESGNTEAFF. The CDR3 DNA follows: TGTGCCAGTAGTATAGATGAGAGTGGGAACACTGAAGCTTTCTTT.

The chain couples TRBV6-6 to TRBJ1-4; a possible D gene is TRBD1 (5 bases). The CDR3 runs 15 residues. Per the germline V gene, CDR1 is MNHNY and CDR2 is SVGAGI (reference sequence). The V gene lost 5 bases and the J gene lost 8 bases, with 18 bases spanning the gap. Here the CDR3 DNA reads TGTGCCAGCAGTGCTCGCCAGGGAGGCGTCGAAAAACTGTTTTTT. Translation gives CASSARQGGVEKLFF.

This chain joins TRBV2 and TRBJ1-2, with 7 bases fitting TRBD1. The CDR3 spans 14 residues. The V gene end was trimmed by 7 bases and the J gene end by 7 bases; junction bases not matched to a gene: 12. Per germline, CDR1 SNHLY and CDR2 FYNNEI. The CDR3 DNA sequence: TGTGCCAGCACCCCCGACAGGGATGGAAGTGGCTACACCTTC. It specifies CASTPDRDGSGYTF.

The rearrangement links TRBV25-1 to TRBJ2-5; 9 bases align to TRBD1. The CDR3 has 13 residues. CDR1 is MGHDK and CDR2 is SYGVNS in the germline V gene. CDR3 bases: TGTGCGACTCCCGGGACAGGGAAAGAGACCCAGTACTTC. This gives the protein CATPGTGKETQYF.

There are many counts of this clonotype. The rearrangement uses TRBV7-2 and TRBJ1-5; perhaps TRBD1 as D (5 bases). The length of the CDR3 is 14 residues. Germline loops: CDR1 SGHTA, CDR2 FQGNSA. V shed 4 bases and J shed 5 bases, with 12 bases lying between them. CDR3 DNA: TGTGCCAGCAGCTCCGGACACGGGGATCAGCCCCAGCATTTT. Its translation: CASSSGHGDQPQHF.

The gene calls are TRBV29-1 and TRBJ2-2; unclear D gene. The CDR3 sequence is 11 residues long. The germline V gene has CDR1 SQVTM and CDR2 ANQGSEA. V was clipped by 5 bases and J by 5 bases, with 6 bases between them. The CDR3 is CSVLATGELFF. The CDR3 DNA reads TGCAGCGTTCTCGCGACCGGGGAGCTGTTTTTT.

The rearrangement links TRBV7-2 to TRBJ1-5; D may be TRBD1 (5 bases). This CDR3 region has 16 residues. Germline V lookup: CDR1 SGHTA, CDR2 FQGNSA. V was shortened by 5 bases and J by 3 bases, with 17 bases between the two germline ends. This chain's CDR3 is CASSTETRGYNQPQHF. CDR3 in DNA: TGTGCCAGCAGCACTGAGACACGGGGGTACAATCAGCCCCAGCATTTT.

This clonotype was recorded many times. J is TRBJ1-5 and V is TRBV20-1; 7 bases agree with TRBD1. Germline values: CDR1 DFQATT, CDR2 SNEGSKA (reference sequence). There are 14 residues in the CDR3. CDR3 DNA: TGCAGCGTGCAGGGGGTAGATAGCAATCAGCCCCAGCATTTT. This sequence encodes CSVQGVDSNQPQHF.

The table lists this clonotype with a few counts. The DNA for the CDR3 is TGTGCCACCAGGGAGCAAGGAGGACGAGAGACCCAGTACTTC. Translating it yields CATREQGGRETQYF. V is TRBV15 and J is TRBJ2-5; TRBD2 is a possible D gene (5 bases). In germline, CDR1 is LNHNV, CDR2 YYDKDF (reference sequence). With 6 bases removed from V and 4 bases from J, the gap between germline ends came to 15 bases. The CDR3 contains 14 residues.